This entry lists 5 T cell receptor beta chains sequenced from one sample in a study of PD-L1 blockade in urothelial cancer. Measured with immunoSEQ multiplex PCR; TCRdb has only the in-frame clones, and not every one. The data contain tens of thousands of clones, approximately 90% of them seen just once; the ten biggest clones take up roughly 2.5%. Time point in this sample: peripheral blood 6 weeks after treatment start. Material: PBMCs, obtained around atezolizumab (anti-PD-L1) treatment. These receptors all come from a man in his 60s with urothelial cancer.

The chain combines TRBV19 with TRBJ1-5; D is ambiguous. Germline values: CDR1 LNHDA, CDR2 SQIVND (reference sequence). V lost 4 bases and J lost 9, with 10 bases in between. CDR3 length equals 12 residues. The CDR3 DNA sequence: TGTGCCAGTAGTACAGGATTTGGGCCCCAGCATTTT. The encoded protein is CASSTGFGPQHF.

The chain combines TRBV6-5 with TRBJ2-7; D may be TRBD1 (5 bases). The CDR3 sequence is 15 residues long. The germline V gene encodes CDR1 MNHEY and CDR2 SVGAGI. Trimming cost V 0 bases and J 7 bases, with 16 bases left between them. CDR3 DNA: TGTGCCAGCAGTTACTCGCCGGAAAGGGGAAAAGAGCAGTACTTC. Translated, it gives CASSYSPERGKEQYF.

The DNA of the CDR3 is TGTGCCAGCAGTACCCGGGACAGGGACTACGAGCAGTACTTC. It translates to CASSTRDRDYEQYF. The rearrangement links TRBV28 to TRBJ2-7; 9 bases align to TRBD1. The CDR3 has 14 residues. J lost 3 bases, V lost 5 bases, and 5 bases had no gene match. Germline V gives CDR1 MDHEN, CDR2 SYDVKM.

V is TRBV12-5 and J is TRBJ2-5; D is unclear. Germline-derived CDR1 and CDR2 are LGHNT and FRNRAP. The CDR3 length is 14 residues. V shed 5 bases and J shed 5 bases, with 15 bases lying between them. This CDR3 reads CASGDGRPQETQYF. CDR3 DNA sequence: TGTGCTAGTGGTGACGGCAGGCCCCAGGAGACCCAGTACTTC. The variable domain in full, completed from reference TRBV12-5 and TRBJ2-5, reads DARVTQTPRHKVTEMGQEVTMRCQPILGHNTVFWYRQTMMQGLELLAYFRNRAPLDDSGMPKDRFSAEMPDATLATLKIQPSEPRDSAVYFCASGDGRPQETQYFGPGTRLLVL.

This clone is a singleton in its sample. V and J are TRBV19 and TRBJ2-2; 8 bases map to TRBD2. Trimming removed 2 bases from V and 8 bases from J; junction bases left unmatched: 7. This CDR3 is 15 amino acids long. CDR1 is LNHDA, CDR2 SQIVND, per germline (reference sequence). The CDR3 region is CASSIKREGRGELFF. The CDR3 DNA is TGTGCCAGTAGTATAAAACGGGAGGGCCGAGGGGAGCTGTTTTTT.